This T cell receptor (beta chain) was documented in a study of blood T cell repertoires in COVID-19. As for the study in general: T cells, B-cell-depleted T cells, or PBMCs supplied cDNA or gDNA.

Profiling relied on immunoSEQ multiplex PCR, and the TCRdb table lists in-frame clones only, not all of them. The sample consists of tens of thousands of clones, 88% of them appearing once. CDR1 is SGDLS, CDR2 YYNGEE, per germline. This CDR3 comprises 15 residues. Unmatched junction bases numbered 0, after V lost 0 bases and J lost 0 bases. This clone was seen a single time. The specimen was peripheral blood. V is TRBV9 and J is TRBJ1-5; 7 bases align to TRBD1. The source of this sequence is a human donor in a cohort sampled during active COVID-19. The CDR3 protein is CASSVGQGSNQPQHF. CDR3 coding DNA: TGTGCCAGCAGCGTAGGACAGGGTAGCAATCAGCCCCAGCATTTT.